This TCR beta chain came from a study of cytomegalovirus exposure and HLA in healthy donors. In the study overall: As released early, the data held 70 million to 100 million unique TCRs from HLA-typed donors.

A word on this clone: The target antigen is unknown.

Vbeta (60) and Jbeta (13) primers were used in the PCR. Original methodology: Later, an analysis found about 77 million unique TCR beta chains, and 9.5 million to 11 million of these were shared. Profiled with immunoSEQ multiplex PCR; TCRdb holds only in-frame clones, not every one. V, J and clone size are taken as reported in that table, and D and trimming were inferred from the DNA itself. The table records 180,000 or so clones, more than 75% of them present only once. Trimming took off 3 bases at V and 6 bases at J, with 12 bases between the two ends. Germline lookup yields CDR1 SGHNT and CDR2 YYREEE (reference sequence). This CDR3 region has 14 residues. Whole-study results and caveats: More clonal expansion characterized HLA-associated TCR beta chains than equally common others in a later analysis. There were around 160 TCR beta chains listed as cytomegalovirus-associated.

Sequences were obtained from PBMCs. This clonotype originated in a woman aged 25 to 39 in good health and CMV-seropositive. The chain carries TRBV5-4 and TRBJ2-2; weak D call: TRBD2 (5 bases). As DNA, the CDR3 is TGTGCCAGCAGCTCTCGACGGGGTCCCGGGGAGCTGTTTTTT. Encoded protein: CASSSRRGPGELFF.